This T cell receptor beta chain comes out of a study of PD-1 blockade in classical Hodgkin lymphoma. Study-wide points: The baseline diversity of complete responders showed similarity to that of newly diagnosed patients.

Stated time point: cycle 4 day 1 (C4D1), after five to seven weeks of nivolumab. Each of the patients experienced relapse following autologous stem cell transplantation, and their brentuximab vedotin exposure differed. Thawed PBMCs were the source of CD8+ T cells, obtained through magnetic negative selection. V was trimmed by 1 base and J by 2 bases, leaving 12 bases between them. Germline V gene lookup returns CDR1 SNHLY and CDR2 FYNNEI. The CDR3 sequence is 16 residues long. Libraries were prepared by immunoSEQ multiplex PCR; TCRdb keeps only in-frame clonotypes and omits some of them. The sample lists 12,000 or so clones, around 83% seen once, with 30% to 40% in the top ten. About this clone itself: Its antigen is still unknown.

The starting material was CD8+ T cells from blood, obtained before the fourth cycle of nivolumab. The receptor comes from a human donor with classical Hodgkin lymphoma. The donor label of this sample is uncertain. The chain uses TRBV2 and TRBJ2-1; D might be TRBD2 (6 bases). The CDR3 region has the DNA TGTGCCAGCAGTGAAGGCGAGGGAGGCGCCTACAATGAGCAGTTCTTC. Its translation: CASSEGEGGAYNEQFF.